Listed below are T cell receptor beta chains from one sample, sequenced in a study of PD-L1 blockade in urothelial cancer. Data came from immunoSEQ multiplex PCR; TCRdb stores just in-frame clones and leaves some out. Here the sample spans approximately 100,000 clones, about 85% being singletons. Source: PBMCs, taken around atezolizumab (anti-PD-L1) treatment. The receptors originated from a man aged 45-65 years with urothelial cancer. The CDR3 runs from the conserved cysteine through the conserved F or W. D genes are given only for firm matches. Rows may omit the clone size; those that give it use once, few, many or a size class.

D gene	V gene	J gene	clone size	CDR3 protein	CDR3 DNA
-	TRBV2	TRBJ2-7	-	CASSTPMDEQYF	TGTGCCAGCAGTACGCCTATGGACGAGCAGTACTTC
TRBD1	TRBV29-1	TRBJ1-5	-	CSVVGQFNQPQHF	TGCAGCGTTGTGGGACAGTTCAATCAGCCCCAGCATTTT
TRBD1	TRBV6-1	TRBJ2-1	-	CASRIPGQGVIEFF	TGTGCCAGCAGGATACCGGGACAGGGGGTGATAGAGTTCTTC
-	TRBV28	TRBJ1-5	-	CASRPYREQSNQPQHF	TGTGCCAGCAGGCCCTACAGGGAACAAAGCAATCAGCCCCAGCATTTT
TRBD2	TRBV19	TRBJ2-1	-	CASTLAGGWSEQFF	TGTGCCAGTACTCTAGCGGGAGGGTGGAGTGAGCAGTTCTTC
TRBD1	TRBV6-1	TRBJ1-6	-	CASSDWRQGLSPLHF	TGTGCCAGCAGTGATTGGCGACAGGGGCTCTCACCCCTCCACTTT
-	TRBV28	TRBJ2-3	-	CASQPPRSTDTQYF	TGTGCCAGCCAGCCGCCCAGGTCCACAGATACGCAGTATTTT
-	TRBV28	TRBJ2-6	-	CASSPPTILRGANVLTF	TGTGCCAGCAGCCCACCGACAATCCTGCGCGGGGCCAACGTCCTGACTTTC
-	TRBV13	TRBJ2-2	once	CASSKLTGELFF	TGTGCCAGCAGCAAACTCACCGGGGAGCTGTTTTTT
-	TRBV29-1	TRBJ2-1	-	CSVASLFIYNEQFF	TGCAGCGTTGCTTCACTTTTCATATACAATGAGCAGTTCTTC